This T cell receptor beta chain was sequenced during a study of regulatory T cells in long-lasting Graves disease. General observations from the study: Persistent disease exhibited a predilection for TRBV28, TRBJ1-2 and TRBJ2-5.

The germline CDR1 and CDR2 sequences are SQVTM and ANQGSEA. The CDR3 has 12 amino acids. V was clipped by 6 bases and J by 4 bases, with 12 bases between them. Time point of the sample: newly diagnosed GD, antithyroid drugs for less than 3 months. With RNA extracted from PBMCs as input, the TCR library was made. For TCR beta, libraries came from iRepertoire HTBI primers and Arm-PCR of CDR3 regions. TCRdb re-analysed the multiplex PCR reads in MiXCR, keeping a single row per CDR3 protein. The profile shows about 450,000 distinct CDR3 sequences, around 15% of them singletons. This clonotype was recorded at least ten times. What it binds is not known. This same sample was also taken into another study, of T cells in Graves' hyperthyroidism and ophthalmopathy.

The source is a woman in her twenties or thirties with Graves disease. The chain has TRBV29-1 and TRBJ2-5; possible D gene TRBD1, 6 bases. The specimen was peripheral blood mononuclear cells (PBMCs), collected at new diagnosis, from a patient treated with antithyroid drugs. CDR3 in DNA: TGCAGCGTAGGGAAAGGGGGAGAGACCCAGTACTTC. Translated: CSVGKGGETQYF.